These 25 T cell receptor beta chains were sequenced from one sample in a study of cytomegalovirus exposure and HLA in healthy donors. In the PCR, 60 Vbeta and 13 Jbeta primers were used. Profiling relied on immunoSEQ multiplex PCR, and the TCRdb table lists in-frame clones only, not all of them. The repertoire holds 150,000 to 200,000 clones, with under 90% as singletons. The sequencing input was PBMCs. Receptor source: a man aged 18 to 30 in good health and CMV-seronegative.

This chain links TRBV7-9 with TRBJ2-7; D unresolved. CDR1 is SEHNR and CDR2 is FQNEAQ in the germline V gene (reference sequence). Trimming shortened V by 5 bases and J by 0 bases, and 20 bases separated the two germline ends. This CDR3 comprises 17 residues. The CDR3 region is CASSPDEYAPSSYEQYF. CDR3 nucleotides: TGTGCCAGCAGCCCCGATGAGTACGCGCCGAGCTCCTACGAGCAGTACTTC.

This clone was observed a handful of times. This sequence joins TRBV5-1 and TRBJ1-4; D is unclear. CDR3 length: 14 amino acids. V was pared by 3 bases and J by 0 bases, with 6 bases between. CDR1 is SGHRS, CDR2 YFSETQ, per germline. CDR3 nucleotide sequence: TGCGCCAGCAGCTCACTTGCAACTAATGAAAAACTGTTTTTT. Its protein product is CASSSLATNEKLFF.

The chain has TRBV6-5 and TRBJ1-5, with a weak D call TRBD1 (6 bases). This CDR3 has 15 amino acids. V was clipped by 8 bases and J by 1 base, with 15 bases between them. The V gene's germline CDR1 is MNHEY and CDR2 SVGAGI. The CDR3 reads CASAKGGASNQPQHF. As DNA, the CDR3 is TGTGCCAGCGCCAAGGGGGGGGCAAGCAATCAGCCCCAGCATTTT.

This chain connects TRBV28 to TRBJ2-7; TRBD2 agrees at 7 bases. J lost 1 base, V lost 4 bases, and 7 bases had no gene match. This CDR3 region has 15 residues. Germline-derived CDR1 and CDR2 are MDHEN and SYDVKM. In nucleotides, the CDR3 is TGTGCCAGCAGTTCCCTAGCGGACCCTTCCTACGAGCAGTACTTC. Protein: CASSSLADPSYEQYF.

To note about this clone: One end of the junction varies from germline; a read error may be responsible. Different DNA sequences within this sample yield the same CDR3. V usage is TRBV7-9 and J usage is TRBJ1-1; maybe TRBD1 (5 bases). Germline V CDR1 and CDR2: SEHNR, FQNEAQ (reference sequence). This CDR3 is 13 amino acids long. CDR3 sequence reads: CSSSFRGDTEAFF. The DNA of the CDR3 is TGTTCCAGCAGCTTTAGGGGTGACACTGAAGCTTTCTTT.

The rearrangement joins TRBV5-1 to TRBJ1-2; 7 bases are a match to TRBD1. Trimming took 3 bases from V and 3 from J; bases not matched to a gene: 14. This CDR3 has 17 amino acids. CDR1 and CDR2 from the germline V gene are SGHRS and YFSETQ. CDR3 sequence reads: CASSSGRVRGKDYGYTF. CDR3 DNA sequence: TGCGCCAGCAGCTCGGGGCGGGTCAGGGGGAAAGACTATGGCTACACCTTC.

The chain uses TRBV9 and TRBJ1-1, with 12 bases lining up with TRBD1. The CDR3 is 17 amino acids. After removal of 0 bases from V and 7 bases from J, the junction contained 10 bases not matched to a gene. Germline assignment: CDR1 SGDLS and CDR2 YYNGEE. The CDR3 is CASSVGIGTGGQYEAFF. DNA for the CDR3: TGTGCCAGCAGCGTAGGTATCGGGACAGGGGGCCAATATGAAGCTTTCTTT.

The V gene is TRBV13, the J gene TRBJ1-2; D is undetermined. CDR1 is PRHDT, CDR2 FYEKMQ, per germline (reference sequence). Trimming shortened V by 5 bases and J by 2 bases, and 15 bases separated the two germline ends. The CDR3 is 15 residues long. CDR3 coding DNA: TGTGCCAGCAGCCGAGAGGGTCTCTGGAACTATGGCTACACCTTC. Its protein product is CASSREGLWNYGYTF. Using reference TRBV13 and TRBJ1-2 for the parts outside the CDR3, the full variable domain is AAGVIQSPRHLIKEKRETATLKCYPIPRHDTVYWYQQGPGQDPQFLISFYEKMQSDKGSIPDRFSAQQFSDYHSELNMSSLELGDSALYFCASSREGLWNYGYTFGSGTRLTVV.

The rearrangement links TRBV11-2 to TRBJ2-6, with TRBD1 identical over 7 bases. The CDR3 runs to 15 residues. The trim removed 5 bases at V and 5 bases at J, leaving 6 bases unmatched. Germline loops: CDR1 SGHAT, CDR2 FQNNGV. The CDR3 region is CASSLRTGRANVLTF. CDR3 DNA sequence: TGTGCCAGCAGCCTAAGGACAGGAAGGGCCAACGTCCTGACTTTC. Supplemented by reference TRBV11-2 and TRBJ2-6, the full variable domain reads EAGVAQSPRYKIIEKRQSVAFWCNPISGHATLYWYQQILGQGPKLLIQFQNNGVVDDSQLPKDRFSAERLKGVDSTLKIQPAKLEDSAVYLCASSLRTGRANVLTFGAGSRLTVL.

V usage is TRBV6-5 and J usage is TRBJ2-7; tentatively, D is TRBD2 (6 bases). V shed 10 bases and J shed 2 bases, with 15 bases lying between them. The CDR3 consists of 13 residues. Germline loops: CDR1 MNHEY, CDR2 SVGAGI. The CDR3 loop reads CAIGLHGTYEQYF. In DNA form, the CDR3 reads TGTGCCATCGGACTACACGGCACCTACGAGCAGTACTTC.

The chain combines TRBV30 with TRBJ2-4; 7 bases map to TRBD2. This CDR3 has 14 residues. Per germline, CDR1 GTSNPN and CDR2 SVGIG (reference sequence). V trimming: 0 bases; J trimming: 5 bases; junction bases outside the gene matches: 4. The CDR3 nucleotides are TGTGCCTGGAGTGTAACGGGGAGGGAAAACATTCAGTACTTC. It specifies CAWSVTGRENIQYF.

The chain has TRBV19 and TRBJ1-5; 9 bases match TRBD1. The V gene's germline CDR1 is LNHDA and CDR2 SQIVND (reference sequence). This CDR3 spans 18 amino acids. V shed 1 base, J shed 3 bases, and the junction held 10 bases outside the gene matches. The CDR3 DNA reads TGTGCCAGTAGTATAGCTTCCGGGACAGGGAGCCTCAATCAGCCCCAGCATTTT. It is translated as CASSIASGTGSLNQPQHF.

The chain is built from TRBV7-9 and TRBJ2-7; 7 bases map to TRBD1. This CDR3 spans 14 amino acids. Germline V gene lookup returns CDR1 SEHNR and CDR2 FQNEAQ (reference sequence). J lost 3 bases, V lost 3 bases, and 5 bases had no gene match. CDR3 in amino acids: CASSFGTDNYEQYF. The CDR3, as DNA: TGTGCCAGCAGCTTCGGGACAGACAACTACGAGCAGTACTTC.

The chain is built from TRBV7-2 and TRBJ2-7, with a possible D match to TRBD1 (6 bases). V was pared by 5 bases and J by 10 bases, with 15 bases between. Germline CDR1 and CDR2: SGHTA and FQGNSA. The length of the CDR3 is 12 residues. The chain's CDR3 is CASSPDRTNQYF. In DNA, the CDR3 is TGTGCCAGCAGCCCGGACAGAACCAACCAGTACTTC.

In regard to this clone: One end of the junction does not line up with germline, which may come from a read error. The CDR3: CASSQDTNTEAFF. The CDR3 coding sequence is TGTGCTAGCAGCCAGGATACGAACACTGAAGCTTTCTTT. V gene TRBV7-7 combines with J gene TRBJ1-1; D not certain. The CDR3 length is 13 residues. In germline, CDR1 is SSHAT, CDR2 FNYEAQ (reference sequence).

The chain employs TRBV19 and TRBJ2-5; tentative D call: TRBD1 (5 bases). V was pared by 4 bases and J by 5 bases, with 20 bases between. Germline CDR1 reads LNHDA; CDR2 reads SQIVND (reference sequence). This CDR3 is built from 16 residues. The CDR3 DNA sequence: TGTGCCAGTAGTACGCTTTTTGAAGGGGTGGTGGAGACCCAGTACTTC. It specifies CASSTLFEGVVETQYF.

This chain connects TRBV6-5 to TRBJ1-6; possibly TRBD1 for D (5 bases). The germline V gene has CDR1 MNHEY and CDR2 SVGAGI. The CDR3 is made up of 16 amino acids. Trimming left V 1 base short and J 11 bases short, with 18 bases between. The CDR3 loop is CASSYFWRGSGTPLHF. DNA of the CDR3: TGTGCCAGCAGTTACTTTTGGAGGGGATCCGGAACACCCCTCCACTTT.

V and J are TRBV29-1 and TRBJ2-3, with TRBD1 matching 9 bases. The V gene's germline CDR1 is SQVTM and CDR2 ANQGSEA. This CDR3 spans 14 amino acids. Losses at the gene ends were 6 bases for V and 5 bases for J; bases not matched to a gene: 9. The CDR3 sequence: CSVGRTGAGDTQYF. The CDR3 coding sequence is TGCAGCGTCGGGCGGACAGGGGCTGGAGATACGCAGTATTTT.

The chain employs TRBV11-2 and TRBJ2-7; TRBD2 agrees at 11 bases. Germline loops: CDR1 SGHAT, CDR2 FQNNGV. The CDR3 length is 17 residues. The trim removed 0 bases at V and 0 bases at J, leaving 4 bases unmatched. CDR3: CASSLEAGLAASYEQYF. CDR3 in DNA: TGTGCCAGCAGCTTAGAGGCGGGACTAGCGGCCTCCTACGAGCAGTACTTC.

V is TRBV5-1 and J is TRBJ2-1; TRBD2 matches at 11 bases. CDR1 is SGHRS, CDR2 YFSETQ, per germline. The trim removed 5 bases at V and 3 bases at J, leaving 7 bases unmatched. The CDR3 has 16 amino acids. CDR3 region: CASSRAGTSGYNEQFF. The CDR3 DNA reads as TGCGCCAGCAGTCGCGCCGGGACTAGCGGCTACAATGAGCAGTTCTTC.

The chain combines TRBV5-1 with TRBJ1-1; 8 bases agree with TRBD1. V shed 1 base, J shed 0 bases, and the junction held 5 bases outside the gene matches. The CDR3 consists of 16 residues. Germline values: CDR1 SGHRS, CDR2 YFSETQ. The CDR3: CASSLSQGAMNTEAFF. CDR3 DNA sequence: TGCGCCAGCAGCTTGAGTCAGGGGGCAATGAACACTGAAGCTTTCTTT.

The chain combines TRBV5-6 with TRBJ1-2; TRBD1 matches at 9 bases. This CDR3 spans 16 amino acids. With V trimmed by 4 bases and J by 4 bases, 11 bases remained unmatched. Per germline, CDR1 SGHDT and CDR2 YYEEEE. Here the CDR3 reads CASSQDRDRVRYGYTF. The DNA of the CDR3 is TGTGCCAGCAGCCAAGACCGGGACAGGGTTCGCTATGGCTACACCTTC.

V and J are TRBV27 and TRBJ1-3; perhaps TRBD1 as D (6 bases). Trimming took off 6 bases at V and 4 bases at J, with 19 bases between the two ends. CDR3 length: 16 residues. Germline V CDR1 and CDR2: MNHEY, SMNVEV (reference sequence). CDR3 residues: CASSRTAGASGNTIYF. The CDR3 coding sequence is TGTGCCAGCAGCCGGACCGCGGGGGCATCCGGAAACACCATATATTTT.

The chain carries TRBV28 and TRBJ2-2; no reliable D call. V was trimmed by 8 bases and J by 2 bases, leaving 6 bases between them. CDR1 MDHEN and CDR2 SYDVKM come from the germline V gene. The CDR3 is made up of 12 amino acids. This CDR3 is CASVANTGELFF. The CDR3 DNA is TGTGCCAGCGTAGCTAACACCGGGGAGCTGTTTTTT.

The chain recombines TRBV30 with TRBJ1-6; a weak D match, TRBD1 (5 bases). The CDR3 covers 13 residues. The ends were cut back, 3 bases at V and 11 bases at J, with 14 bases in the middle. The V gene's germline CDR1 is GTSNPN and CDR2 SVGIG (reference sequence). The CDR3 sequence: CAWRTALRAPLHF. CDR3 DNA: TGTGCCTGGAGGACAGCCCTTCGGGCACCCCTCCACTTT.